These T cell receptor beta chains were read from a single sample in a study of blood T cell repertoires in COVID-19. TCRdb's copy holds only in-frame clones and misses some; the assay was immunoSEQ multiplex PCR. The sample yields over 130,000 clones, 80% to 90% seen once. The material sequenced was peripheral blood. Every receptor here comes from a man in his 60s with active or convalescent COVID-19. CDR3s include the opening cysteine and the closing phenylalanine or tryptophan. A D gene is named only where the DNA matches it firmly. Clone sizes are given selectively: once, few, many, or a class where the clone is expanded.

v_call: TRBV10-3; d_call: TRBD1; j_call: TRBJ1-1; clone_size: NA; cdr3_nt: TGTGCCATCAGTGAGGGGACAGACACTGAAGCTTTCTTT; cdr3_aa: CAISEGTDTEAFF
v_call: TRBV6-5; d_call: TRBD1; j_call: TRBJ1-1; clone_size: NA; cdr3_nt: TGTGCCAGCATGGACAGGGGAGACACTGAAGCTTTCTTT; cdr3_aa: CASMDRGDTEAFF
v_call: TRBV28; d_call: TRBD1; j_call: TRBJ1-1; clone_size: NA; cdr3_nt: TGTGCCAGCAGCCTCGGACAGGGGGCGGGTAACACTGAAGCTTTCTTT; cdr3_aa: CASSLGQGAGNTEAFF
v_call: TRBV19; d_call: NA; j_call: TRBJ2-7; clone_size: NA; cdr3_nt: TGTGCCAGTAGTTCCCAATCGGTCGGGAGCTCCTACGAGCAGTACTTC; cdr3_aa: CASSSQSVGSSYEQYF
v_call: TRBV7-2; d_call: NA; j_call: TRBJ1-1; clone_size: NA; cdr3_nt: TGTGCCAGCAGCTTAGTGGCCGGAGTGAACACTGAAGCTTTCTTT; cdr3_aa: CASSLVAGVNTEAFF
v_call: TRBV7-9; d_call: TRBD2; j_call: TRBJ2-7; clone_size: NA; cdr3_nt: TGTGCCAGCCGTTTCGGGGGGTTTAGCTACGAGCAGTACTTC; cdr3_aa: CASRFGGFSYEQYF
v_call: TRBV2; d_call: TRBD2; j_call: TRBJ2-5; clone_size: NA; cdr3_nt: TGTGCCAGTGCCCGACTAGCCCAAGAGACCCAGTACTTC; cdr3_aa: CASARLAQETQYF
v_call: TRBV6-5; d_call: NA; j_call: TRBJ1-1; clone_size: NA; cdr3_nt: TGTGCCAGCAGCCAGACAGGAAACACTGAAGCTTTCTTT; cdr3_aa: CASSQTGNTEAFF
v_call: TRBV9; d_call: TRBD1; j_call: TRBJ2-2; clone_size: NA; cdr3_nt: TGTGCCAGCAGCCCCGAACCGGGACAGGCAATAACCGGGGAGCTGTTTTTT; cdr3_aa: CASSPEPGQAITGELFF
v_call: TRBV6-1; d_call: TRBD2; j_call: TRBJ2-7; clone_size: few; cdr3_nt: TGTGCCAGCAGTAAAGCCGGGACTAGCGTGTCCCACGAGCAGTACTTC; cdr3_aa: CASSKAGTSVSHEQYF
v_call: TRBV7-6; d_call: NA; j_call: TRBJ2-7; clone_size: NA; cdr3_nt: TGTGCCAGCAGCTTTGGGCGATCCTACGAGCAGTACTTC; cdr3_aa: CASSFGRSYEQYF
v_call: TRBV7-9; d_call: TRBD1; j_call: TRBJ2-5; clone_size: NA; cdr3_nt: TGTGCCAGCAGCTTAGGTACAGGGGTGAGCGAGACCCAGTACTTC; cdr3_aa: CASSLGTGVSETQYF
v_call: TRBV10-3; d_call: TRBD2; j_call: TRBJ2-7; clone_size: NA; cdr3_nt: TGTGCCATCAGCGCGACTAGCGGCCCATCCTACGAGCAGTACTTC; cdr3_aa: CAISATSGPSYEQYF
v_call: TRBV5-1; d_call: TRBD1; j_call: TRBJ2-5; clone_size: NA; cdr3_nt: TGCGCCAGCAGCCGGACAGGGGGAGAGACCCAGTACTTC; cdr3_aa: CASSRTGGETQYF
v_call: TRBV11-2; d_call: NA; j_call: TRBJ2-7; clone_size: NA; cdr3_nt: TGTGCCAGCAGTCGGGGCCTCGGGACACTCTACGAGCAGTACTTC; cdr3_aa: CASSRGLGTLYEQYF
v_call: TRBV18; d_call: NA; j_call: TRBJ2-3; clone_size: NA; cdr3_nt: TGTGCCAGCTCACCACTCCTACAGGGTCCAGATACGCAGTATTTT; cdr3_aa: CASSPLLQGPDTQYF
v_call: TRBV5-5; d_call: TRBD1; j_call: TRBJ2-7; clone_size: NA; cdr3_nt: TGTGCCAGCAGCTCTGGACAGGGCTTAGGCAACGAGCAGTACTTC; cdr3_aa: CASSSGQGLGNEQYF
v_call: TRBV19; d_call: TRBD1; j_call: TRBJ2-1; clone_size: few; cdr3_nt: TGTGCCAGTAGTATCCGGGACAGCCCCCCCAATGAGCAGTTCTTC; cdr3_aa: CASSIRDSPPNEQFF
v_call: TRBV2; d_call: NA; j_call: TRBJ2-7; clone_size: few; cdr3_nt: TGTGCCAGCAATAGGCTAGCCTACGAGCAGTACTTC; cdr3_aa: CASNRLAYEQYF
v_call: TRBV19; d_call: NA; j_call: TRBJ1-2; clone_size: NA; cdr3_nt: TGTGCCAGTAGTTCCCGGGACAAACCGGGTTATGGCTACACCTTC; cdr3_aa: CASSSRDKPGYGYTF
v_call: TRBV19; d_call: NA; j_call: TRBJ1-5; clone_size: NA; cdr3_nt: TGTGCCAGTAGTATATGGGGTACGGGATATAGCAATCAGCCCCAGCATTTT; cdr3_aa: CASSIWGTGYSNQPQHF
v_call: TRBV28; d_call: NA; j_call: TRBJ2-7; clone_size: NA; cdr3_nt: TGTGCCAGCAGTCCCCACGCGGGTCCCACCTACGAGCAGTACTTC; cdr3_aa: CASSPHAGPTYEQYF